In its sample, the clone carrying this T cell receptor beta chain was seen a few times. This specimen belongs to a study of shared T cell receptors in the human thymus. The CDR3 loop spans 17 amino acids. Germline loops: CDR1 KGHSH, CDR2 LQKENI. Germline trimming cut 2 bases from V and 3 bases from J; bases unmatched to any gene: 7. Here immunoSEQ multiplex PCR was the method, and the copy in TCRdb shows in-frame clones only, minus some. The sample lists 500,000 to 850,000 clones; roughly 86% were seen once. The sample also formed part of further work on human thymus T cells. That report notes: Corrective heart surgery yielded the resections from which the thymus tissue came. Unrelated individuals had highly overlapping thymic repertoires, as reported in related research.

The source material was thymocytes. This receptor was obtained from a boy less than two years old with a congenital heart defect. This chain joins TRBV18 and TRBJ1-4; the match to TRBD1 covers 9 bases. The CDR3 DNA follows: TGTGCCAGCTCACCAACGGGACAGGGTCGAGCTAATGAAAAACTGTTTTTT. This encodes CASSPTGQGRANEKLFF. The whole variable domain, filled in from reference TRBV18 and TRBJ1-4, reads NAGVMQNPRHLVRRRGQEARLRCSPMKGHSHVYWYRQLPEEGLKFMVYLQKENIIDESGMPKERFSAEFPKEGPSILRIQQVVRGDSAAYFCASSPTGQGRANEKLFFGSGTQLSVL.